Presented here are 23 T cell receptor beta chains from one specimen sequenced in a study of T cells in Graves' hyperthyroidism and ophthalmopathy. The TCR beta CDR3 regions underwent amplification using RNA transcripts as the source. TCR CDR3 regions were first amplified by RT-PCR with HTBI primers. TCRdb re-called the multiplex PCR reads through MiXCR, storing one row per CDR3 protein. The sample has 450,000 to 700,000 distinct CDR3 sequences, about half seen once. Sequencing used peripheral blood or thyroid tissue (not recorded which). The receptors here all came from an adult woman with Graves' disease, either hyperthyroidism or ophthalmopathy (not recorded which).

This clonotype was seen ten or more times. The chain joins TRBV7-9 to TRBJ1-6, with 7 bases lining up with TRBD1. Germline V CDR1 and CDR2: SEHNR, FQNEAQ (reference sequence). The ends lost 4 bases at V and 6 bases at J; junction bases unmatched: 3. The CDR3 length is 14 residues. Here the CDR3 DNA reads TGTGCCAGCAGCTCGGACAGGTCTAATTCACCCCTCCACTTT. Its translation: CASSSDRSNSPLHF.

This clonotype appeared many times. The chain links TRBV4-1 to TRBJ2-7; TRBD1 agrees at 8 bases. V lost 4 bases to trimming and J lost 3 bases; unmatched junction nucleotides: 8. The CDR3 extends over 15 amino acids. Germline V gene lookup returns CDR1 MGHRA and CDR2 YSYEKL. The CDR3 loop reads CASSPGTGNVYEQYF. CDR3 bases: TGCGCCAGCAGCCCCGGGACAGGCAACGTCTACGAGCAGTACTTC.

This clonotype was counted between two and nine times. The V call is TRBV5-1, the J call TRBJ1-2, with TRBD1 identical over 7 bases. The germline CDR1 and CDR2 sequences are SGHRS and YFSETQ. The V segment lost 5 bases and the J segment 4 bases; nucleotides outside the gene matches: 5. The CDR3 is made up of 13 amino acids. This CDR3 is CASSGQDTYGYTF. The CDR3 DNA reads TGCGCCAGCAGTGGACAGGACACCTATGGCTACACCTTC.

This clonotype appeared a few times. The gene calls are TRBV10-3 and TRBJ1-1; the match to TRBD1 covers 7 bases. The ends lost 3 bases at V and 4 bases at J; junction bases unmatched: 8. The CDR3 is 15 amino acids. In germline, CDR1 is ENHRY, CDR2 SYGVKD. CDR3 amino acids: CAISDRDRPSTEAFF. For the CDR3, the DNA is TGTGCCATCAGTGACCGGGACAGACCTAGCACTGAAGCTTTCTTT.

This clonotype was seen a single time. The V call is TRBV2, the J call TRBJ2-2; a possible D gene is TRBD2 (7 bases). The V end was cut by 6 bases, the J end by 8 bases, with 19 bases between. The CDR3 is 15 amino acids. Looked up from germline, CDR1 is SNHLY and CDR2 is FYNNEI. DNA of the CDR3: TGTGCCAGCAGGCAGCGGGACAAAATTTCTGGGGAGCTGTTTTTT. Protein product: CASRQRDKISGELFF. Full variable domain (remainder filled in from reference TRBV2 and TRBJ2-2): EPEVTQTPSHQVTQMGQEVILRCVPISNHLYFYWYRQILGQKVEFLVSFYNNEISEKSEIFDDQFSVERPDGSNFTLKIRSTKLEDSAMYFCASRQRDKISGELFFGEGSRLTVL.

This clonotype was observed many times. This sequence joins TRBV9 and TRBJ2-5, with a tentative D call TRBD2 (7 bases). Trimming took 0 bases from V and 5 from J, leaving 11 bases between them. This CDR3 is built from 14 residues. Germline lookup yields CDR1 SGDLS and CDR2 YYNGEE. CDR3 loop: CASSVGGGGETQYF. Here the CDR3 DNA reads TGTGCCAGCAGCGTAGGAGGGGGGGGCGAGACCCAGTACTTC. The variable domain in full, with the rest retrieved from reference TRBV9 and TRBJ2-5, is DSGVTQTPKHLITATGQRVTLRCSPRSGDLSVYWYQQSLDQGLQFLIQYYNGEERAKGNILERFSAQQFPDLHSELNLSSLELGDSALYFCASSVGGGGETQYFGPGTRLLVL.

This clonotype was seen ten or more times. The CDR3: CSAHPSADQPQHF. In DNA, the CDR3 is TGCAGTGCCCATCCCTCAGCGGATCAGCCCCAGCATTTT. This sequence joins TRBV20-1 and TRBJ1-5; D not resolved. The CDR3 is 13 residues long. V shed 6 bases and J shed 5 bases, with 14 bases lying between them. Germline V lookup: CDR1 DFQATT, CDR2 SNEGSKA (reference sequence).

A few counts support this clonotype. The V call is TRBV10-3, the J call TRBJ1-6, with TRBD1 identical over 7 bases. V lost 6 bases, J lost 7 bases, and 3 bases stayed unmatched. Looked up from germline, CDR1 is ENHRY and CDR2 is SYGVKD. This CDR3 is 13 amino acids long. CDR3 amino acids: CAIRQGENSPLHF. DNA for the CDR3: TGTGCCATCAGGCAGGGGGAAAATTCACCCCTCCACTTT.

Turning to this clonotype: The missing conserved phenylalanine or tryptophan at the end of this CDR3 makes a read error likely. No DNA is shown, since the ends of the CDR3 on it are uncertain; the CDR3 is the one TCRdb lists. Here the CDR3 reads CASSAAGGYGYTFGS. This chain links TRBV11-2 with TRBJ2-5; the table's D call, TRBD2, has no DNA check behind it. Germline lookup yields CDR1 SGHAT and CDR2 FQNNGV. Inclusive of both ends, the CDR3 amounts to 15 amino acids.

V and J are TRBV10-3 and TRBJ1-2; D is possibly TRBD1 (5 bases). Deletions cut 2 bases from V and 4 bases from J, with 14 bases between. This CDR3 has 15 amino acids. Germline CDR1 is ENHRY and CDR2 is SYGVKD. The CDR3 DNA reads as TGTGCCATCAGTGAGGAGGGTACGAGGGGCTATGGCTACACCTTC. This gives the protein CAISEEGTRGYGYTF.

The V gene is TRBV2, the J gene TRBJ2-1, with a tentative D call TRBD2 (5 bases). The V end was cut by 7 bases, the J end by 3 bases, with 22 bases between. Germline V gives CDR1 SNHLY, CDR2 FYNNEI. The CDR3 extends over 17 amino acids. CDR3 in DNA: TGTGCCAGCAAAAAGAGGGTGTTGGATTCGGACTACAATGAGCAGTTCTTC. Its translation: CASKKRVLDSDYNEQFF.

In this sample, this clonotype turned up many times. The J gene is TRBJ2-5, the V gene TRBV6-2 or TRBV6-3, with 11 positions matching TRBD1. V shed 5 bases and J 4 bases; nucleotides not matched to a gene: 6. This CDR3 has 15 residues. Per the germline V gene, CDR1 is MNHEY and CDR2 is SVGEGT. Written as DNA, the CDR3 is TGTGCCAGCAGTCGGACAGGGGGCTTGATAGAGACCCAGTACTTC. It yields the protein CASSRTGGLIETQYF.

The table lists this clonotype with many counts. The chain is built from TRBV20-1 and TRBJ2-5; 14 bases line up with TRBD2. Germline-derived CDR1 and CDR2 are DFQATT and SNEGSKA (reference sequence). J was trimmed by 1 base and V by 6 bases; bases with no gene match: 7. There are 16 residues in the CDR3. The CDR3 region is CSANGLAGGSQETQYF. As DNA, the CDR3 is TGCAGTGCCAATGGACTAGCGGGAGGCTCCCAAGAGACCCAGTACTTC.

V gene TRBV12-3 or TRBV12-4 combines with J gene TRBJ1-1; maybe TRBD1 (6 bases). The CDR3 runs to 16 residues. Trimming took 6 bases from V and 2 from J, leaving 19 bases between them. The CDR3 loop reads CASSRGGEQGNTEAFF. DNA for the CDR3: TGTGCCAGCAGCCGAGGGGGGGAGCAGGGAAACACTGAAGCTTTCTTT.

The chain employs TRBV20-1 and TRBJ1-2; the match to TRBD1 covers 7 bases. The CDR3 is 14 residues long. CDR1 is DFQATT, CDR2 SNEGSKA, per germline (reference sequence). V was pared by 1 base and J by 2 bases, with 4 bases of the junction left unmatched. The CDR3 loop reads CSARVPGQNYGYTF. CDR3 DNA sequence: TGCAGTGCTAGAGTACCGGGACAGAACTATGGCTACACCTTC.

The chain recombines TRBV11-3 with TRBJ2-5; a possible D gene is TRBD2 (7 bases). V was cut by 1 base and J by 2 bases, with 14 bases left in between. The CDR3 runs 16 residues. Germline lookup yields CDR1 SGHNT and CDR2 YENEEA. The CDR3: CASSLGGGGRQETQYF. The CDR3, as DNA: TGTGCCAGCAGCTTAGGAGGGGGGGGGCGGCAAGAGACCCAGTACTTC. Variable domain in full (rest from reference TRBV11-3 and TRBJ2-5): EAGVVQSPRYKIIEKKQPVAFWCNPISGHNTLYWYLQNLGQGPELLIRYENEEAVDDSQLPKDRFSAERLKGVDSTLKIQPAELGDSAVYLCASSLGGGGRQETQYFGPGTRLLVL.

On this clonotype itself: A read error may account for a junction end that differs from germline. The rearrangement uses TRBV6-5 and TRBJ2-7; D call uncertain. The CDR3 sequence is 16 residues long. Germline V gives CDR1 MNHEY, CDR2 SVGAGI. CDR3 amino acids: CAISYSPFERLGEQNF. The CDR3 nucleotides read TGTGCCATCAGTTACTCTCCCTTTGAAAGGTTGGGCGAGCAGAACTTC.

This clonotype was picked up many times. The chain couples TRBV11-2 to TRBJ2-7, with 7 positions matching TRBD2. Germline loops: CDR1 SGHAT, CDR2 FQNNGV. This CDR3 is built from 14 residues. V lost 5 bases, J lost 7 bases, and 11 bases stayed unmatched. The CDR3, as DNA: TGTGCCAGCAGCGAACGTGGGGGGGTAGAGGAGCAGTACTTC. Its translation is CASSERGGVEEQYF. Combining the CDR3 with reference TRBV11-2 and TRBJ2-7 gives the whole variable domain EAGVAQSPRYKIIEKRQSVAFWCNPISGHATLYWYQQILGQGPKLLIQFQNNGVVDDSQLPKDRFSAERLKGVDSTLKIQPAKLEDSAVYLCASSERGGVEEQYFGPGTRLTVT.

This clonotype has at least ten counts. The chain links TRBV6-1 to TRBJ2-2; D remains ambiguous. Germline V gene data show CDR1 as MNHNS and CDR2 as SASEGT. The germline V and J ends were trimmed by 0 bases and 8 bases, with 4 bases remaining between them. The CDR3 runs 12 residues. CDR3: CASSEALGELFF. Written as DNA, the CDR3 is TGTGCCAGCAGTGAAGCACTTGGGGAGCTGTTTTTT.

The chain employs TRBV10-2 and TRBJ2-7; 11 bases fit TRBD2. There are 14 residues in the CDR3. J lost 4 bases, V lost 3 bases, and 2 bases had no gene match. Germline V lookup: CDR1 WSHSY, CDR2 SAAADI. The CDR3 region is CASSDLAGGYEQYF. In DNA form, the CDR3 reads TGCGCCAGCAGTGATCTAGCGGGGGGTTACGAGCAGTACTTC.

As concerns this clonotype: A much larger clone differs by one base, so this may be a read error. The chain has TRBV20-1 and TRBJ2-2; a weak D match, TRBD1 (7 bases). The CDR3 is 14 amino acids. Germline V gene data show CDR1 as DFQATT and CDR2 as SNEGSKA (reference sequence). Here the CDR3 DNA reads TGCAGTGCTAAACAAGACAGGGAAGCCGGGGGGCTGTTTTTT. Translation gives CSAKQDREAGGLFF.

This clonotype was detected many times. This rearrangement joins TRBV4-1 to TRBJ2-2; 7 positions agree with TRBD2. With V trimmed by 7 bases and J by 5 bases, 7 bases remained unmatched. The CDR3 sequence is 14 residues long. Germline lookup yields CDR1 MGHRA and CDR2 YSYEKL. Here the CDR3 reads CASKGGSYTGELFF. CDR3 nucleotide sequence: TGCGCCAGCAAGGGCGGGAGTTATACCGGGGAGCTGTTTTTT.

The table lists this clonotype with many counts. This chain links TRBV19 with TRBJ1-1, with TRBD1 matching over 12 bases. This CDR3 spans 15 amino acids. The J segment lost 5 bases and the V segment lost 4 bases, leaving 5 bases of the junction unmatched. Germline-derived CDR1 and CDR2 are LNHDA and SQIVND (reference sequence). The CDR3 nucleotides read TGTGCCAGTAGTACCCGGGACAGGGGGCGGACTGAAGCTTTCTTT. This sequence encodes CASSTRDRGRTEAFF.